Detailed here is one T cell receptor (beta chain). Its cognate antigen is unknown. These data originate in a study of cytomegalovirus exposure and HLA in healthy donors. Per the germline V gene, CDR1 is LNHNV and CDR2 is YYDKDF (reference sequence). Trimming cost V 1 base and J 7 bases, with 16 bases left between them. The CDR3 covers 16 residues. The protocol was immunoSEQ multiplex PCR, while the TCRdb copy is restricted to in-frame clones and leaves out a portion. The sample carries roughly 70,000 clones, 70% to 90% recorded once. Regarding the study as a whole: There were over 150 TCR beta chains listed as cytomegalovirus-associated.

The sequenced sample was PBMCs. The chain carries TRBV15 and TRBJ2-2; possibly TRBD1 for D (5 bases). This TCR was sampled from a man under 40 in good health and CMV-seronegative. The CDR3 DNA sequence: TGTGCCACCAGCAGAGTGTCGCAGGGCAGGATCGGGGAGCTGTTTTTT. This gives the protein CATSRVSQGRIGELFF.